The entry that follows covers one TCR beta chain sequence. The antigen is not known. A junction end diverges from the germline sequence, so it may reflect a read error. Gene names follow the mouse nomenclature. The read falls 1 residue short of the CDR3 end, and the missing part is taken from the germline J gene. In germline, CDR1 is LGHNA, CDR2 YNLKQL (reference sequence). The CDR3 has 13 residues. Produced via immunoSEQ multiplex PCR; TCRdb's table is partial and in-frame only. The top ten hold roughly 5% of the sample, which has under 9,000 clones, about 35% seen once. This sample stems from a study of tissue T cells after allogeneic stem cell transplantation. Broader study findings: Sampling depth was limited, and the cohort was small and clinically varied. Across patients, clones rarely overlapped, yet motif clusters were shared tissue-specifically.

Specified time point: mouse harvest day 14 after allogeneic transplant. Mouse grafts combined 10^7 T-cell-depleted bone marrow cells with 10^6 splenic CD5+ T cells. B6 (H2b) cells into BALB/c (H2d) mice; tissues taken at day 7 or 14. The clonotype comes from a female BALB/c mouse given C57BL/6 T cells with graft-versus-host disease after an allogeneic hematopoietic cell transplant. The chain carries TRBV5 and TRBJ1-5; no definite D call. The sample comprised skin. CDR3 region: CASSQDNTQAPLF. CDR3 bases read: TGTGCCAGCAGCCAAGATAACACCCAGGCTCCGCTT.